Below, 5 T cell receptor beta chains from the same sample are listed, as sequenced in a study of PD-L1 blockade in urothelial cancer. Time point specified: pretreatment peripheral blood. Profiled with immunoSEQ multiplex PCR; TCRdb holds only in-frame clones, not every one. In the table there are around 100,000 clones, around 86% of which are singletons. The material was PBMCs, obtained around atezolizumab (anti-PD-L1) treatment. The receptor source for this set is a man in his fifties or sixties with urothelial cancer.

The chain is built from TRBV11-2 and TRBJ2-4; tentative D call: TRBD1 (7 bases). In germline, CDR1 is SGHAT, CDR2 FQNNGV. The CDR3 runs 15 residues. The V end was cut by 0 bases, the J end by 7 bases, with 13 bases between. CDR3 protein: CASSLDTAGGNIQYF. In nucleotides, the CDR3 is TGTGCCAGCAGCTTAGATACGGCAGGGGGGAACATTCAGTACTTC. Together with reference TRBV11-2 and TRBJ2-4, the CDR3 gives the full variable domain: EAGVAQSPRYKIIEKRQSVAFWCNPISGHATLYWYQQILGQGPKLLIQFQNNGVVDDSQLPKDRFSAERLKGVDSTLKIQPAKLEDSAVYLCASSLDTAGGNIQYFGAGTRLSVL.

The gene calls are TRBV4-1 and TRBJ2-1; D may be TRBD2 (5 bases). The germline gives CDR1 MGHRA, CDR2 YSYEKL. The CDR3 consists of 14 residues. V lost 5 bases, J lost 2 bases, and 10 bases lay in between. The CDR3 nucleotides read TGCGCCAGCAGCTGGCCCGGGACCTACAATGAGCAGTTCTTC. Protein product: CASSWPGTYNEQFF.

This clone appeared a single time. The V and J genes are TRBV19 and TRBJ2-2; the D gene is possibly TRBD1 (5 bases). Deletions cut 3 bases from V and 7 bases from J, with 15 bases between. CDR3 length equals 15 residues. Looked up from germline, CDR1 is LNHDA and CDR2 is SQIVND (reference sequence). The CDR3 here is CASSIVQGGYGELFF. The CDR3 nucleotides are TGTGCCAGTAGTATTGTGCAGGGTGGATACGGGGAGCTGTTTTTT.

This clone is a singleton in its sample. The rearrangement joins TRBV19 to TRBJ1-1; the match to TRBD1 covers 7 bases. The CDR3 is 13 amino acids. Per germline, CDR1 LNHDA and CDR2 SQIVND (reference sequence). V trimming: 9 bases; J trimming: 4 bases; junction bases outside the gene matches: 8. DNA for the CDR3: TGTGCCAGCCTCGCTCAGGGGGGCACTGAAGCTTTCTTT. Translation: CASLAQGGTEAFF.

The genes are TRBV6-6 and TRBJ2-1; 10 nucleotides agree with TRBD2. V dropped 6 bases and J dropped 2; count of bases not matched to a gene: 7. This CDR3 spans 16 amino acids. In germline, CDR1 is MNHNY, CDR2 SVGAGI (reference sequence). The CDR3, as DNA: TGTGCCAGCAGACTGGTGAGCGGGGGGGCCTACAATGAGCAGTTCTTC. This gives the protein CASRLVSGGAYNEQFF.